Listed here are 16 T cell receptor beta chains from one sample, sequenced in a study of T cells in Graves' hyperthyroidism and ophthalmopathy. The investigators amplified TCR beta CDR3 regions from RNA transcripts. A set of HTBI primers served as the primers for a first-round RT-PCR of the TCR CDR3. TCRdb re-analysed the multiplex PCR reads in MiXCR, keeping a single row per CDR3 protein. The sample includes fewer than 900,000 distinct CDR3 sequences, roughly 15% of them seen just once. Sequenced sample: blood. The receptors stem from a man younger than 35 with Graves' hyperthyroidism.

The table lists this clonotype with many counts. J is TRBJ1-1 and V is TRBV28, with 7 nucleotides matching TRBD1. There are 18 residues in the CDR3. Losses at the gene ends were 3 bases for V and 3 bases for J; bases not matched to a gene: 16. Germline CDR1 is MDHEN and CDR2 is SYDVKM. The CDR3 reads CASSLGVMGDSPYTEAFF. The DNA for the CDR3 is TGTGCCAGCAGTTTGGGGGTAATGGGGGACAGCCCTTACACTGAAGCTTTCTTT.

This clonotype was counted many times. The chain is built from TRBV20-1 and TRBJ2-7, with TRBD2 matching 8 bases. V was clipped by 0 bases and J by 3 bases; unmatched bases: 10. This CDR3 is 16 amino acids long. The germline CDR1 and CDR2 sequences are DFQATT and SNEGSKA (reference sequence). The DNA for the CDR3 is TGCAGTGCTAGAGATTTTGCTAGCGGGCAATTCTACGAGCAGTACTTC. Amino acid sequence: CSARDFASGQFYEQYF.

The chain links TRBV27 to TRBJ1-5; no reliable D call. The ends were cut back, 0 bases at V and 5 bases at J, with 5 bases in the middle. The CDR3 length is 13 residues. CDR1 is MNHEY and CDR2 is SMNVEV in the germline V gene (reference sequence). CDR3 DNA: TGTGCCAGCAGTTTATCGAGGTATCAGCCCCAGCATTTT. Its translation is CASSLSRYQPQHF.

This clonotype is a singleton in its sample. CDR3 in amino acids: CASSLLRSGRTGELFF. CDR3 bases: TGTGCCAGCAGCCTCCTGAGATCCGGGCGCACCGGGGAGCTGTTTTTT. The V call is TRBV9, the J call TRBJ2-2; no clear D gene. Germline CDR1 is SGDLS and CDR2 is YYNGEE. V shed 4 bases and J shed 4 bases, with 17 bases lying between them. The CDR3 contains 16 residues.

This clonotype showed up many times. The chain combines TRBV20-1 with TRBJ2-3, with D tentatively TRBD1 (6 bases). The germline V and J ends were trimmed by 4 bases and 2 bases, with 10 bases remaining between them. Germline V CDR1 and CDR2: DFQATT, SNEGSKA (reference sequence). The CDR3 runs to 13 residues. CDR3 DNA sequence: TGCAGTGCTACGAACAGGGCCACAGATACGCAGTATTTT. Residues: CSATNRATDTQYF.

The V call is TRBV7-6, the J call TRBJ2-4, with TRBD2 as a possible D gene (5 bases). Trimming cost V 1 base and J 8 bases, with 9 bases left between them. The germline CDR1 and CDR2 sequences are SGHVS and FNYEAQ. CDR3 length: 13 residues. The CDR3 is CASSLEVGDIQYF. CDR3 nucleotides: TGTGCCAGCAGCTTAGAGGTCGGGGACATTCAGTACTTC.

This clonotype was seen ten or more times. V is TRBV28 and J is TRBJ2-1, with 8 bases fitting TRBD2. Germline trimming cut 3 bases from V and 5 bases from J; bases unmatched to any gene: 6. In germline, CDR1 is MDHEN, CDR2 SYDVKM. CDR3 length: 15 amino acids. The CDR3 DNA reads TGTGCCAGCAGTTTGAGCGGGAGTGGGAACAATGAGCAGTTCTTC. Translated: CASSLSGSGNNEQFF.

This clonotype was observed a few times. The gene calls are TRBV10-3 and TRBJ2-7; either TRBD1 or TRBD2 may supply D (6 bases each). This CDR3 comprises 15 residues. CDR1 and CDR2 from the germline V gene are ENHRY and SYGVKD. Trimming stripped 3 bases from V and 3 bases from J, with 15 bases between. The CDR3 loop is CAISDSTGAGYEQYF. CDR3 nucleotide sequence: TGTGCCATCAGTGATTCCACGGGGGCCGGCTACGAGCAGTACTTC.

The chain links TRBV19 to TRBJ2-4; the D is unclear. From germline, CDR1 is LNHDA and CDR2 SQIVND (reference sequence). CDR3 length equals 15 residues. Between the trimmed V and J ends, which lost 5 bases and 3 bases, there was a span of 14 bases. CDR3 coding DNA: TGTGCCAGTAGTCCCCGGTCAACACTCAAAAACATTCAGTACTTC. Encoded protein: CASSPRSTLKNIQYF.

V gene TRBV20-1 combines with J gene TRBJ2-6; perhaps TRBD1 as D (7 bases). V was trimmed by 8 bases and J by 2 bases, leaving 13 bases between them. Germline V lookup: CDR1 DFQATT, CDR2 SNEGSKA (reference sequence). The CDR3 totals 14 residues. The CDR3 is CSLQGGAGANVLTF. The CDR3 nucleotides are TGCAGTCTTCAGGGGGGTGCTGGGGCCAACGTCCTGACTTTC.

The gene calls are TRBV27 and TRBJ1-1; D is unresolved. In germline, CDR1 is MNHEY, CDR2 SMNVEV (reference sequence). CDR3 length: 12 residues. With 5 bases removed from V and 7 bases from J, the gap between germline ends came to 11 bases. The CDR3 loop reads CASSHGRDEAFF. CDR3 DNA sequence: TGTGCCAGCAGTCATGGGAGGGATGAAGCTTTCTTT.

The chain has TRBV9 and TRBJ2-1; 13 bases map to TRBD2. Trimming cost V 4 bases and J 10 bases; bases outside gene matches: 8. The germline gives CDR1 SGDLS, CDR2 YYNGEE. The CDR3 extends over 15 amino acids. The CDR3 is CASSPAGTSGEEQFF. The CDR3, as DNA: TGTGCCAGCAGCCCGGCCGGGACTAGCGGGGAGGAGCAGTTCTTC.

Note on this clonotype: Just one base apart from a much larger clone, this may be a read error. The rearrangement links TRBV18 to TRBJ2-1; 8 positions match TRBD2. The CDR3 totals 12 residues. The germline CDR1 and CDR2 sequences are KGHSH and LQKENI. The CDR3 sequence: CASSPPGGEQLF. The CDR3 region has the DNA TGTGCCAGCTCACCTCCGGGAGGGGAGCAGCTCTTC.

The chain couples TRBV5-8 to TRBJ2-6, with D perhaps TRBD2 (5 bases). The CDR3 length is 14 residues. The V gene lost 8 bases and the J gene lost 0 bases, with 9 bases spanning the gap. The germline V gene encodes CDR1 SGHTS and CDR2 YDEGEE. CDR3 residues: CARRADSGANVLTF. CDR3 nucleotide sequence: TGTGCCAGGAGGGCAGACTCTGGGGCCAACGTCCTGACTTTC.

The sample holds many counts of this clonotype. The chain recombines TRBV7-3 with TRBJ2-1; TRBD1 matches 11 bases. The length of the CDR3 is 14 residues. With 9 bases clipped from V and 7 bases from J, the junction kept 8 bases outside the gene matches. Germline V gene data show CDR1 as SGHTA and CDR2 as FQGTGA. CDR3 in DNA: TGTGCCAGTTCCGGGACAGGGGGAAGGAATGAGCAGTTCTTC. It is translated as CASSGTGGRNEQFF.

This clonotype was found a few times. The chain joins TRBV3-1 to TRBJ2-7; unclear D gene. V lost 4 bases and J 2 bases, leaving 12 bases between the germline ends. This CDR3 is built from 14 residues. CDR1 and CDR2 from the germline V gene are LGHDT and YNNKEL (reference sequence). DNA for the CDR3: TGTGCCAGCAGCCTCAGGACGGTTACCTACGAGCAGTACTTC. Its translation is CASSLRTVTYEQYF.